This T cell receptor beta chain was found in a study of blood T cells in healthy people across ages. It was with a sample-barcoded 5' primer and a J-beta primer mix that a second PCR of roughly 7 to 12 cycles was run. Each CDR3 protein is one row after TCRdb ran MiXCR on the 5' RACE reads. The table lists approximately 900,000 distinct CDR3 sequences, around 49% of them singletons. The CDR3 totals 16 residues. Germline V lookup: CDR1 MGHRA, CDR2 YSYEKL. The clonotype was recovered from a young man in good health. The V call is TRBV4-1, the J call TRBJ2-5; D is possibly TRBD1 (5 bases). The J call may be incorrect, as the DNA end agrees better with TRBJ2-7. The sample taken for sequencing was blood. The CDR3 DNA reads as TGCGCCAGCAGCCAAGGCAGTACGACAGTTCCCGGCGAGCAGTACTTC. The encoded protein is CASSQGSTTVPGEQYF.